The clone carrying this TCR beta chain was counted once. The target antigen is unknown. At one end, the junction sequence differs from germline, possibly due to a read error. An assay was performed, and its level was deep. Method: immunoSEQ multiplex PCR; TCRdb's copy keeps in-frame clones and lacks some. The table has around 2,000,000 clones, 93% seen once. The data originate from a study of shared clonotypes between healthy human individuals. Study-level results: Despite large depth, rarefaction showed incomplete sorted-subset sequencing.

Germline-derived CDR1 and CDR2 are SEHNR and FQNEAQ (reference sequence). The CDR3 is made up of 8 amino acids. Naive CD8 populations comprised CD45RO-negative cells positively selected for CCR7, excluding terminally differentiated effector memory CD45RA+ cells. The sequencing input was naive CD8+ T cells from PBMCs. V is TRBV7-9 and J is TRBJ1-2; no clear D gene. This receptor was obtained from a man aged 18 to 30 in good health. Some clones in this sample may be carry-over from other donors' samples. The CDR3 here is CASSILAF. The CDR3 DNA sequence: TGTGCCAGCAGCATTTTAGCCTTC.